These 21 T cell receptor beta chains were all obtained from the same sample, sequenced in a study of blood T cell repertoires in COVID-19. The repertoire was sequenced with immunoSEQ multiplex PCR; TCRdb's copy has only in-frame clones and lacks some. In the table there are around 95,000 clones, 80% to 95% of which are singletons. The sample taken for sequencing was peripheral blood. The source is a man in his fifties with active COVID-19.

V is TRBV30 and J is TRBJ2-5, with TRBD2 identical over 14 bases. Per germline, CDR1 GTSNPN and CDR2 SVGIG (reference sequence). The CDR3 extends over 16 amino acids. Trimming took 1 base from V and 5 from J; bases not matched to a gene: 6. This chain's CDR3 is CAWSARGLAGAETQYF. CDR3 nucleotide sequence: TGTGCCTGGAGTGCCCGGGGACTAGCGGGAGCCGAGACCCAGTACTTC.

The gene calls are TRBV10-1 and TRBJ1-2; TRBD1 might be the D (6 bases). This CDR3 contains 13 residues. V was trimmed by 5 bases and J by 4 bases, leaving 11 bases between them. Germline V CDR1 and CDR2: WNHNN, SYGVQD (reference sequence). CDR3 loop: CASSPQGSYGYTF. For the CDR3, the DNA is TGCGCCAGCAGTCCACAGGGATCCTATGGCTACACCTTC.

V gene TRBV27 combines with J gene TRBJ2-5, with 9 bases identical to TRBD2. This CDR3 is built from 14 residues. The V gene end was trimmed by 1 base and the J gene end by 5 bases; junction bases not matched to a gene: 2. Germline-derived CDR1 and CDR2 are MNHEY and SMNVEV (reference sequence). This CDR3 reads CASSLYAGGETQYF. CDR3 DNA sequence: TGTGCCAGCAGTTTATACGCGGGGGGGGAGACCCAGTACTTC.

The chain employs TRBV14 and TRBJ1-2; D is uncertain. The CDR3 has 12 amino acids. In germline, CDR1 is SGHDN, CDR2 FVKESK. The V end lost 1 base, the J end lost 8 bases, and 8 bases lay between the germline ends. CDR3 sequence reads: CASSQVSAGYTF. CDR3 sequence (DNA): TGTGCCAGCAGCCAAGTGAGCGCCGGCTACACCTTC.

This chain links TRBV2 with TRBJ1-4; unclear D gene. Per the germline V gene, CDR1 is SNHLY and CDR2 is FYNNEI. V gave up 5 bases and J gave up 2 bases, with 12 bases separating them. This CDR3 region has 15 residues. DNA for the CDR3: TGTGCCAGCAGTCGGGAGGGTCGGACTAATGAAAAACTGTTTTTT. Amino acids: CASSREGRTNEKLFF.

In nucleotides, the CDR3 is TGTGCCAGCAGCCCAAGGACTAGCCGTGAGCAGTTCTTC. It is translated as CASSPRTSREQFF. This chain joins TRBV7-8 and TRBJ2-1; TRBD2 matches 8 bases. The CDR3 contains 13 residues. The V gene end was trimmed by 5 bases and the J gene end by 9 bases; junction bases not matched to a gene: 6. Germline V gene data show CDR1 as SGHVS and CDR2 as FQNEAQ.

The rearrangement joins TRBV30 to TRBJ1-1, with 8 positions matching TRBD1. This CDR3 is 11 amino acids long. V shed 4 bases and J 10 bases; nucleotides not matched to a gene: 5. Germline values: CDR1 GTSNPN, CDR2 SVGIG (reference sequence). The CDR3 protein is CAWNTGTGAFF. The DNA of the CDR3 is TGTGCCTGGAATACCGGGACAGGAGCTTTCTTT. The whole variable domain, remainder taken from reference TRBV30 and TRBJ1-1, is SQTIHQWPATLVQPVGSPLSLECTVEGTSNPNLYWYRQAAGRGLQLLFYSVGIGQISSEVPQNLSASRPQDRQFILSSKKLLLSDSGFYLCAWNTGTGAFFGQGTRLTVV.

This chain connects TRBV9 to TRBJ2-1, with 7 bases lining up with TRBD1. The junction had 7 bases not matched to a gene; V was cut back by 0 bases and J by 4 bases. The CDR3 length is 16 residues. Germline CDR1 is SGDLS and CDR2 is YYNGEE. The CDR3 DNA follows: TGTGCCAGCAGCGTAGCTGGCAGGGGGTTATACAATGAGCAGTTCTTC. The encoded protein is CASSVAGRGLYNEQFF.

V is TRBV18 and J is TRBJ2-3, with D unresolved. The CDR3 sequence is 15 residues long. Germline V lookup: CDR1 KGHSH, CDR2 LQKENI. Trimming removed 6 bases at V and 4 bases at J, with 17 bases between. The CDR3 spells CASSPERALADTQYF. The DNA for the CDR3 is TGTGCCAGCTCCCCCGAAAGAGCTCTAGCAGATACGCAGTATTTT.

The V gene is TRBV7-2, the J gene TRBJ2-3; possibly TRBD2 for D (5 bases). The CDR3 length is 15 residues. V shed 2 bases and J shed 1 base, with 10 bases lying between them. Looked up from germline, CDR1 is SGHTA and CDR2 is FQGNSA. The CDR3, as DNA: TGTGCCAGCAGCTTAAGGACTTTCGGCACAGATACGCAGTATTTT. Protein sequence: CASSLRTFGTDTQYF.

The chain combines TRBV2 with TRBJ1-2; D is perhaps TRBD1 (6 bases). V lost 2 bases and J 8 bases, leaving 18 bases between the germline ends. The CDR3 runs 15 residues. Germline values: CDR1 SNHLY, CDR2 FYNNEI. The CDR3 coding sequence is TGTGCCAGCAGTGAATCTGCCCAGGGGAAGAGCGGCTACACCTTC. The encoded protein is CASSESAQGKSGYTF.

This chain connects TRBV6-5 to TRBJ1-4; TRBD1 aligns across 9 bases. The CDR3 consists of 14 residues. The V segment lost 6 bases and the J segment 5 bases; nucleotides outside the gene matches: 4. Germline V gene lookup returns CDR1 MNHEY and CDR2 SVGAGI. This chain's CDR3 is CASRATGGNEKLFF. CDR3 in DNA: TGTGCCAGCAGAGCGACAGGGGGGAATGAAAAACTGTTTTTT.

The chain is built from TRBV11-2 and TRBJ2-1; 9 bases match TRBD2. The junction had 8 bases not matched to a gene; V was cut back by 5 bases and J by 3 bases. The CDR3 contains 16 residues. The germline gives CDR1 SGHAT, CDR2 FQNNGV. The CDR3 sequence is CASSRRGGGYYNEQFF. CDR3 DNA sequence: TGTGCCAGCAGCCGCCGCGGGGGGGGTTACTACAATGAGCAGTTCTTC.

This clone was picked up a small number of times. The rearrangement uses TRBV12-5 and TRBJ2-7; D not certain. Per germline, CDR1 LGHNT and CDR2 FRNRAP. Trimming pared 2 bases from V and 2 bases from J, leaving 4 bases between. The CDR3 has 12 residues. Written as DNA, the CDR3 is TGTGCTAGTGGTTTGTATGCCTACGAGCAGTACGTC. It specifies CASGLYAYEQYV.

This chain uses TRBV3-1 (or the pseudogene TRBV3-2) with TRBJ1-3, with TRBD1 as a possible D gene (6 bases). CDR1 is LGHDT and CDR2 is YNNKEL in the germline V gene (reference sequence). CDR3 size: 18 residues. Trimming took 1 base from V and 2 from J, leaving 18 bases between them. The CDR3 spells CASSQGRGRRATGNTIYF. The DNA for the CDR3 is TGTGCCAGCAGCCAAGGCAGGGGACGCCGGGCAACTGGAAACACCATATATTTT.

The rearrangement joins TRBV30 to TRBJ2-1; maybe TRBD2 (5 bases). CDR1 is GTSNPN and CDR2 is SVGIG in the germline V gene (reference sequence). Trimming stripped 2 bases from V and 11 bases from J, with 16 bases between. The CDR3 extends over 13 amino acids. In DNA form, the CDR3 reads TGTGCCTGGAGTTTAAGGGAGCCCTCAAAGCAGTTCTTC. This codes for CAWSLREPSKQFF.

The rearrangement joins TRBV6-6 to TRBJ1-1, with a tentative D call TRBD1 (5 bases). The CDR3 has 15 amino acids. V was cut by 6 bases and J by 3 bases, with 17 bases left in between. Germline CDR1 reads MNHNY; CDR2 reads SVGAGI (reference sequence). For the CDR3, the DNA is TGTGCCAGCAGAAAATGGGGGGACCCGGACACTGAAGCTTTCTTT. It translates to CASRKWGDPDTEAFF.

In DNA form, the CDR3 reads TGCGCCAGCAGCGCAGGACGGGGGAACGGAGAGACCCAGTACTTC. It specifies CASSAGRGNGETQYF. V usage is TRBV5-1 and J usage is TRBJ2-5; a weak D match, TRBD2 (6 bases). The CDR3 is made up of 15 amino acids. Germline V gives CDR1 SGHRS, CDR2 YFSETQ. Trimming shortened V by 4 bases and J by 4 bases, and 17 bases separated the two germline ends. The complete variable domain, with remaining parts taken from reference TRBV5-1 and TRBJ2-5, reads KAGVTQTPRYLIKTRGQQVTLSCSPISGHRSVSWYQQTPGQGLQFLFEYFSETQRNKGNFPGRFSGRQFSNSRSEMNVSTLELGDSALYLCASSAGRGNGETQYFGPGTRLLVL.

The chain employs TRBV19 and TRBJ1-4; the match to TRBD1 covers 10 bases. This CDR3 contains 15 residues. Looked up from germline, CDR1 is LNHDA and CDR2 is SQIVND (reference sequence). Trimming cost V 3 bases and J 7 bases; bases outside gene matches: 5. The CDR3 DNA is TGTGCCAGTAGTATTATCGACAGGGGGCTTGAAAAACTGTTTTTT. The encoded protein is CASSIIDRGLEKLFF.

This chain joins TRBV9 and TRBJ1-3; 7 bases are shared with TRBD1. The CDR3 is 19 residues long. Germline CDR1 is SGDLS and CDR2 is YYNGEE. The ends lost 0 bases at V and 0 bases at J; junction bases unmatched: 12. CDR3 region: CASSVATGTGVSSGNTIYF. The CDR3 DNA reads TGTGCCAGCAGCGTAGCTACGGGAACAGGGGTGAGCTCTGGAAACACCATATATTTT.

The chain joins TRBV3-1 (or the pseudogene TRBV3-2) to TRBJ2-2; D unclear. V was clipped by 1 base and J by 1 base, with 7 bases between them. Per germline, CDR1 LGHDT and CDR2 YNNKEL (reference sequence). The CDR3 is 15 residues long. The CDR3 nucleotides are TGTGCCAGCAGCCAAGCGACTTTGAACACCGGGGAGCTGTTTTTT. Its protein is CASSQATLNTGELFF.